This T cell receptor (beta chain) was observed in a study of T cell responses to AZD1222 COVID-19 vaccine (dated by TCRdb to the early 2020s). About the full investigation: AZD1222 recipients given second doses at about 4 weeks or at about 12 weeks were pooled, since spike-specific TCR depth and breadth were not found to differ between the two schedules. Trial participants were enrolled into age subgroups of 18-55, 56-69 and 70-plus years, which contained about 150, 28 and 57 TCR-sequenced participants, respectively. TCR sequencing covered more than 230 trial participants: some 210 given two doses of AZD1222 and some 25 given two doses of MenACWY control vaccine.

Results the study describes overall, beyond this receptor: In the small 56-69-year group, the increase in depth fell short of significance, most likely because of low power. Because no day 14 peak-response samples were available, repertoires were characterized only after the peak T cell response. The vaccine-associated CD4 TCRs covered the entire spike protein, and the dominant responses fell in regions 160-218 and 743-854. After two AZD1222 doses, spike-specific TCR breadth and depth were significantly higher than at day 0 and than in MenACWY recipients. Most participants were white British and females outnumbered males, and the authors suggested that clonal diversity may have been underestimated. Conclusions about previously exposed vaccinees are limited because only five or six AZD1222 recipients were SARS-CoV-2 seropositive at baseline. Epitopes outside the regions mutated in the B.1.351 and B.1.1.7 variants were reportedly recognized by nearly half of the unique spike-specific TCRs.

The meaning of the sample's time point label: baseline before first vaccination. Vaccinee samples came from UK trials COV001 and COV002, including a single-blind randomized controlled phase 2/3 trial of AZD1222 (ChAdOx1 nCoV-19) in healthy adults. For TCRbeta chain sequencing, PBMC samples were collected from trial participants at day 0 and at day 28 after the second dose. The CDR3 regions of human TCRbeta chains were analyzed by immunosequencing. The original pipeline was this. Repertoire TCRs were checked for matches against a reference library of SARS-CoV-2-specific TCRs that had been generated using the MIRA antigen-specificity platform. Breadth was defined as the fraction of unique TCRs that were SARS-CoV-2-associated, and depth was defined as the fraction of total T cells that were SARS-CoV-2-associated. Using the MIRA data, each spike-specific TCR was mapped to the spike region that the TCR reacts to and placed in a CD4 or CD8 class. Log10-transformed breadth and depth values were compared by one-way ANOVA with Sidak's multiple comparisons tests. TCRdb took over this immuneACCESS table, retaining in-frame rearrangements with V and J assigned. Such tables are incomplete; in checked studies, under half of the missing clones stem from an unresolved V gene, and the remainder is unexplained. That table furnishes V, J and clone size, whereas the DNA furnished D and trimming. The sample yields 150,000 to 200,000 clones; around 90% were counted once. Clones ranked in the top ten supply about 2.5% of the sample.

Spanning cysteine to phenylalanine, the CDR3 consists of 14 amino acids. The read is trimmed to its CDR3 DNA, 42 bases read in frame from base 1. V was cut back by 2 bases and J by 7 bases, leaving a gap of 11 bases between them. For CDR1 and CDR2, the germline V gene (reference sequence) lists MNHEY and SMNVEV. This clone was seen just once. What antigen it recognizes has not been identified. No per-base quality is available; no much larger clone lies one base away. The receptor's source is an adult in good health. The starting material was peripheral blood, obtained on day 0 of AZD1222 vaccination. Recombination joined TRBV27 with TRBJ2-2, with a tentative D gene TRBD2 over 7 matching bases. The DNA sequence is as follows: TGTGCCAGCAGTTTACGAGGGGGGGGCGGGGAGCTGTTTTTT. Protein translation: CASSLRGGGGELFF.